This paragraph reports one TCR beta chain. The data derive from a study of T cell responses to AZD1222 COVID-19 vaccine. The CDR3 is 17 amino acids. V dropped 0 bases and J dropped 5; count of bases not matched to a gene: 10. Germline V gene lookup returns CDR1 SGHRS and CDR2 YFSETQ. The repertoire was sequenced with immunoSEQ multiplex PCR; TCRdb's copy has only in-frame clones and lacks some. The profile shows 90,000 to 150,000 clones, around 85% of them singletons. Sequences were derived from peripheral blood, sampled on day 0 of AZD1222 vaccination. The chain links TRBV5-1 to TRBJ2-1; 8 nucleotides line up with TRBD1. The receptor's source is an adult in good health. Written as DNA, the CDR3 is TGCGCCAGCAGCTTGGCGGTCTTGACAGGGGCTAACAATGAGCAGTTCTTC. Its translation is CASSLAVLTGANNEQFF. Supplemented by reference TRBV5-1 and TRBJ2-1, the full variable domain reads KAGVTQTPRYLIKTRGQQVTLSCSPISGHRSVSWYQQTPGQGLQFLFEYFSETQRNKGNFPGRFSGRQFSNSRSEMNVSTLELGDSALYLCASSLAVLTGANNEQFFGPGTRLTVL.